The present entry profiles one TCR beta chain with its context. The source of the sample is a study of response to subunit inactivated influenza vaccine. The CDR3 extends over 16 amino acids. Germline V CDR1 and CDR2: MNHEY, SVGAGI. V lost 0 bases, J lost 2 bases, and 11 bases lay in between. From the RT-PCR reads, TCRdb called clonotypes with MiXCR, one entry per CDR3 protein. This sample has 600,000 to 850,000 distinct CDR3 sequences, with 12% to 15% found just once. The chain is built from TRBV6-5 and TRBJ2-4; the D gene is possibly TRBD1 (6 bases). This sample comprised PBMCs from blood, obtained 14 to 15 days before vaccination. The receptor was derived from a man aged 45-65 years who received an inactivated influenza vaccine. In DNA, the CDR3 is TGTGCCAGCAGTTACTCGAGGCAGGGGTCCAAAAACATTCAGTACTTC. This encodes CASSYSRQGSKNIQYF.